A single sample gave rise to the 19 T cell receptor beta chains below, sequenced in a study of CD8 T cells in Susac syndrome. After extraction with the RNeasy kit, about 0.5 to 1 ug of the RNA was reverse transcribed using random hexamers. TCRdb processed the immunoSEQ multiplex PCR reads anew with MiXCR; each CDR3 protein has one entry. The sample shows about 210,000 distinct CDR3 sequences, 95% of them seen only once. The sample was CD4+ T cells from PBMCs. The origin of the receptors is a human donor with multiple sclerosis.

The chain has TRBV14 and TRBJ2-2; weak D call: TRBD2 (6 bases). The CDR3 is 13 residues long. Germline values: CDR1 SGHDN, CDR2 FVKESK. The DNA of the CDR3 is TGTGCTTCGCATAGGGAGGACACCGGGGAGCTGTTTTTT. Amino acid sequence: CASHREDTGELFF.

V and J are TRBV27 and TRBJ2-5; D is unresolved. The germline V gene encodes CDR1 MNHEY and CDR2 SMNVEV (reference sequence). The CDR3 covers 13 residues. V lost 6 bases and J lost 6, with 14 bases in between. DNA of the CDR3: TGTGCCAGCAGGGCGACAAGCTGGAAGACCCAGTACTTC. It yields the protein CASRATSWKTQYF.

This chain joins TRBV2 and TRBJ2-3; 10 bases align to TRBD2. Germline V gene lookup returns CDR1 SNHLY and CDR2 FYNNEI. The CDR3 is made up of 15 amino acids. J lost 2 bases, V lost 6 bases, and 5 bases had no gene match. The CDR3 sequence: CASSVTSGFTDTQYF. In nucleotides, the CDR3 is TGTGCCAGCAGCGTGACTAGCGGGTTCACAGATACGCAGTATTTT.

This chain links TRBV5-1 with TRBJ2-7, with D unresolved. In germline, CDR1 is SGHRS, CDR2 YFSETQ. The CDR3 runs to 12 residues. V gave up 4 bases and J gave up 1 base, with 6 bases separating them. CDR3 bases: TGCGCCAGCAGCATCCCGTCCTACGAGCAGTACTTC. Its translation is CASSIPSYEQYF.

The J gene is TRBJ2-4, the V gene TRBV15; perhaps TRBD2 as D (5 bases). The V and J ends lost 1 base and 1 base respectively, with 5 bases between them. Germline V gene lookup returns CDR1 LNHNV and CDR2 YYDKDF (reference sequence). The CDR3 covers 14 residues. The CDR3 nucleotides are TGTGCCACCAGCAGAGGAGGGGCCAAAAACATTCAGTACTTC. Amino acid sequence: CATSRGGAKNIQYF.

This clonotype was seen a single time. The rearrangement uses TRBV5-1 and TRBJ1-1; 9 bases align to TRBD1. In germline, CDR1 is SGHRS, CDR2 YFSETQ. This CDR3 region has 15 residues. V dropped 5 bases and J dropped 5; count of bases not matched to a gene: 10. The CDR3, as DNA: TGCGCCAGCAGTGAACAGGGGGCGCAGGTTACTGAAGCTTTCTTT. Protein sequence: CASSEQGAQVTEAFF.

This chain uses TRBV29-1 with TRBJ2-1; the D is unclear. Trimming shortened V by 3 bases and J by 4 bases, and 10 bases separated the two germline ends. The CDR3 loop spans 13 amino acids. Germline V CDR1 and CDR2: SQVTM, ANQGSEA. The CDR3 loop is CSVDLRGYNEQFF. The CDR3 DNA sequence: TGCAGCGTTGACCTCAGAGGATACAATGAGCAGTTCTTC.

This clonotype turned up a few times. A junction boundary mismatches the germline segment, possibly from a read error. The J gene is TRBJ1-5, the V gene TRBV5-1, with TRBD1 as a possible D gene (6 bases). The CDR3 has 13 amino acids. The germline V gene has CDR1 SGHRS and CDR2 YFSETQ. The DNA of the CDR3 is TGTGCCAGCAGCTTAGGGGGTTCTCAGCCCCAGCATTTT. Its protein product is CASSLGGSQPQHF.

This clonotype was detected only once. The chain couples TRBV2 to TRBJ2-2; D is perhaps TRBD1 or TRBD2 (6 bases each). This CDR3 has 15 amino acids. The germline gives CDR1 SNHLY, CDR2 FYNNEI. V lost 2 bases to trimming and J lost 4 bases, with 11 bases between them. CDR3 sequence reads: CASSETGGGTGELFF. The CDR3 coding sequence is TGTGCCAGCAGTGAAACCGGGGGCGGCACCGGGGAGCTGTTTTTT. The full variable domain, with the rest looked up from reference TRBV2 and TRBJ2-2, is EPEVTQTPSHQVTQMGQEVILRCVPISNHLYFYWYRQILGQKVEFLVSFYNNEISEKSEIFDDQFSVERPDGSNFTLKIRSTKLEDSAMYFCASSETGGGTGELFFGEGSRLTVL.

V and J are TRBV4-2 and TRBJ2-3; D gene ambiguous. This CDR3 is 12 amino acids long. Germline V gene data show CDR1 as LGHNA and CDR2 as YNFKEQ. V shed 1 base and J shed 7 bases, with 6 bases lying between them. The CDR3 reads CASSQAMNTQYF. The CDR3 bases are TGTGCCAGCAGCCAAGCAATGAATACGCAGTATTTT.

This rearrangement joins TRBV15 to TRBJ2-1, with 7 positions matching TRBD1. Germline lookup yields CDR1 LNHNV and CDR2 YYDKDF (reference sequence). Unmatched junction bases numbered 8, after V lost 0 bases and J lost 6 bases. The CDR3 length is 16 residues. The CDR3 region has the DNA TGTGCCACCAGCAGAGATTGGGGGACAGCACCCAATGAGCAGTTCTTC. This gives the protein CATSRDWGTAPNEQFF.

V gene TRBV21-1 combines with J gene TRBJ2-7. TRBV21-1 is a documented pseudogene. CDR3 length: 11 amino acids. The DNA for the CDR3 is TGTGCCAGCACCCTTCGATACGAGCAGTACTTC. Translated: CASTLRYEQYF.

This clonotype appeared once. This sequence joins TRBV9 and TRBJ1-2; the match to TRBD1 covers 8 bases. CDR1 and CDR2 from the germline V gene are SGDLS and YYNGEE. The CDR3 length is 17 residues. The junction had 14 bases not matched to a gene; V was cut back by 0 bases and J by 7 bases. The CDR3 DNA is TGTGCCAGCAGCGTAGCTCGTGTGGGGCAGGGGGCCCCTGGCTACACCTTC. This sequence encodes CASSVARVGQGAPGYTF.

This chain connects TRBV24-1 to TRBJ2-4; no definite D call. Trimming removed 11 bases at V and 4 bases at J, with 14 bases between. There are 13 residues in the CDR3. Germline CDR1 reads KGHDR; CDR2 reads SFDVKD. The DNA of the CDR3 is TGTGCCAGGGCAACAATGGGGAAAAACATTCAGTACTTC. Its protein product is CARATMGKNIQYF.

This clonotype is a singleton in its sample. V usage is TRBV25-1 and J usage is TRBJ2-7; 8 positions match TRBD1. Germline values: CDR1 MGHDK, CDR2 SYGVNS. This CDR3 has 14 residues. V was pared by 9 bases and J by 5 bases, with 12 bases of the junction left unmatched. The CDR3 region is CASIPPGTGHEQYF. The CDR3 DNA reads TGTGCCAGTATACCTCCCGGGACAGGCCACGAGCAGTACTTC.

This chain joins TRBV5-6 and TRBJ2-1; 7 bases are shared with TRBD2. CDR1 is SGHDT, CDR2 YYEEEE, per germline. J lost 5 bases, V lost 3 bases, and 11 bases had no gene match. The CDR3 is 16 amino acids. CDR3 in amino acids: CASSSAAAGDHNEQFF. The CDR3, as DNA: TGTGCCAGCAGCTCTGCGGCGGCGGGAGACCACAATGAGCAGTTCTTC.

The chain combines TRBV15 with TRBJ1-2, with D tentatively TRBD1 (6 bases). The V end was cut by 1 base, the J end by 5 bases, with 14 bases between. This CDR3 region has 15 residues. Germline lookup yields CDR1 LNHNV and CDR2 YYDKDF (reference sequence). The CDR3 sequence is CATSRGSPGTYGYTF. CDR3 DNA sequence: TGTGCCACCAGCAGAGGGTCGCCCGGGACATATGGCTACACCTTC.

The J gene is TRBJ2-3, the V gene TRBV29-1; TRBD2 might be the D (7 bases). Deletions cut 6 bases from V and 0 bases from J, with 13 bases between. CDR1 SQVTM and CDR2 ANQGSEA come from the germline V gene. The CDR3 runs to 14 residues. This CDR3 reads CSVGGRTSTDTQYF. The DNA for the CDR3 is TGCAGCGTGGGGGGGCGGACTAGCACAGATACGCAGTATTTT.

The chain recombines TRBV9 with TRBJ2-2, with TRBD2 identical over 9 bases. The CDR3 sequence is 18 residues long. The germline gives CDR1 SGDLS, CDR2 YYNGEE. The trim removed 0 bases at V and 6 bases at J, leaving 12 bases unmatched. The DNA of the CDR3 is TGTGCCAGCAGCGTAGCTACGCGGGGGGGCTCCACCGCCGGGGAGCTGTTTTTT. Its translation: CASSVATRGGSTAGELFF.